This TCR beta chain originates from a study of monozygotic twins with inflammatory bowel disease. Study findings and constraints: Relative clonotype sharing with others was diminished in IBD patients versus healthy twins, particularly with disease activity.

The CDR3 spans 16 residues. Germline V CDR1 and CDR2: SGHTA, FQGNSA. No sorting of T cells preceded isolation of total RNA from whole blood. After re-calling the 5' RACE reads, TCRdb lists one entry per CDR3 protein, DNA absent. The sample totals about 450,000 distinct CDR3 sequences. With respect to this clonotype: As yet, its antigen is unknown.

Sequencing input: blood. J is TRBJ1-1 and V is TRBV7-2; TCRdb names TRBD1, which stays unverified in the absence of DNA. This sequence was found in a human donor with ulcerative colitis or Crohn's disease, or a healthy co-twin of an affected twin (not recorded which). The CDR3 is CASSLIPGQGAGEAFF.